The entry that follows covers one TCR beta chain sequence. Its antigen is currently not known. No per-base quality is available; no much larger clone lies one base away. Library creation used the immunoSEQ multiplex PCR assay. TCRdb re-hosts the immuneACCESS table, in-frame sequences only. Its copies lack some clones; in the studies checked, an unresolved V gene accounts for under half of them, and the cause for the rest is not known. The sample records around 100,000 clones, approximately 92% of which are singletons. The top ten clones comprise roughly 3.3% of the sample. Sequences KGHSH (CDR1) and LQKENI (CDR2) are obtained from the germline V gene. Measured from the cysteine to the phenylalanine, the CDR3 is 13 residues long. CDR3 DNA is the only sequence kept; it has 39 bases, read in frame from the first base. V sheds 3 bases and J sheds 3 bases, leaving 8 bases between their ends. Donors were patients with melanoma.

The sample comes from a study of CD4+ T cells in melanoma (dated 2022 in TCRdb). Context from the whole study: Neoantigen-specific CD4+ T cells in human melanoma were investigated in the study.

Results the study describes overall, beyond this receptor: Neoantigen-specific CD4+ T cells in melanoma were reported to show diverse differentiation states. Neoantigen-specific CD4+ T cells were reported to be correlated with the function of CD8+ T cells, macrophages and B cells.

Material: peripheral blood. The clonotype was recovered from a human donor with melanoma. The rearrangement combines TRBV18 with TRBJ1-1; a tentative D call is TRBD1 (6 bases match). The CDR3 region has the sequence CASSPDSDTEAFF. The sequenced DNA is TGTGCCAGCTCACCGGACAGTGACACTGAAGCTTTCTTT.